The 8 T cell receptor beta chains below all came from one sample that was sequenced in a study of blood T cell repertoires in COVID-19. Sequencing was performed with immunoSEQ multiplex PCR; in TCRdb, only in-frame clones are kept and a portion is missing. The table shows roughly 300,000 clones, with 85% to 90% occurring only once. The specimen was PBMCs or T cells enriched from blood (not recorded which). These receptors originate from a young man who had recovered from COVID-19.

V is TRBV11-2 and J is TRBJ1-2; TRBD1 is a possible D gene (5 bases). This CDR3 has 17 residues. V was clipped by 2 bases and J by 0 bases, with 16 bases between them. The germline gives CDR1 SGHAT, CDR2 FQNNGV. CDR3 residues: CASSLPPDSHSNYGYTF. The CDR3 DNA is TGTGCCAGCAGCTTACCCCCCGACAGCCACTCTAACTATGGCTACACCTTC.

Here the CDR3 DNA reads TGTGCCAGCAGCTTTGGGACATCCTCCTCGGGCTACACCTTC. This encodes CASSFGTSSSGYTF. This chain links TRBV11-2 with TRBJ1-2, with D tentatively TRBD1 (6 bases). Germline loops: CDR1 SGHAT, CDR2 FQNNGV. The CDR3 is made up of 14 amino acids. V was shortened by 3 bases and J by 8 bases, with 16 bases between the two germline ends.

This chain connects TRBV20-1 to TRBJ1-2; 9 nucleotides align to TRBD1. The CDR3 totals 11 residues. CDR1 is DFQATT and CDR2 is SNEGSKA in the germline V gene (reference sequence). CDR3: CRGDRAYGYTF. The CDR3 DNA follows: TGCAGGGGGGACAGGGCCTATGGCTACACCTTC.

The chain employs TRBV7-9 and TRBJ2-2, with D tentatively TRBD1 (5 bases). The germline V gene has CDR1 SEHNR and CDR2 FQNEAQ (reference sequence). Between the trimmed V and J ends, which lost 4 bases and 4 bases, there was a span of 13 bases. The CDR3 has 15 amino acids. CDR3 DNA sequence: TGTGCCAGCAGCTGGGCAGGGCCCAGCACCGGGGAGCTGTTTTTT. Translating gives CASSWAGPSTGELFF.

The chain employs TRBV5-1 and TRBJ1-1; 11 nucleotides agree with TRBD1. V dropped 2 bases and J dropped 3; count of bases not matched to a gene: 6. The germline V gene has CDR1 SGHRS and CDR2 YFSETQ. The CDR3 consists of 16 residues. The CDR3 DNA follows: TGCGCCAGCAGCTTCCCTCGGACAGGGGGCTACACTGAAGCTTTCTTT. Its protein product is CASSFPRTGGYTEAFF.

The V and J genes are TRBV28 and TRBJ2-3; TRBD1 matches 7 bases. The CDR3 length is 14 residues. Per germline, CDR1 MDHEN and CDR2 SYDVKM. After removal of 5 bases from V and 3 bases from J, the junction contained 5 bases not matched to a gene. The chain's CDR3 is CASSPPDRTDTQYF. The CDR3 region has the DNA TGTGCCAGCAGTCCCCCGGACAGGACAGATACGCAGTATTTT.

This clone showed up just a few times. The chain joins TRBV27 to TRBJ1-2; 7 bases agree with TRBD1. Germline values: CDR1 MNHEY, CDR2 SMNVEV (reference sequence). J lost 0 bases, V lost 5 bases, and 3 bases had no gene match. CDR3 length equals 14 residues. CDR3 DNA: TGTGCCAGCAGTATAAGGGGGCCTAACTATGGCTACACCTTC. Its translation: CASSIRGPNYGYTF.

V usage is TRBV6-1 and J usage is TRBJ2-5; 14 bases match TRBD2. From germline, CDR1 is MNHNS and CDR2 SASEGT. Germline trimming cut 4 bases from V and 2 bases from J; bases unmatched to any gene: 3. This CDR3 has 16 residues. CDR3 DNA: TGTGCCAGCAGTGCGGGACTAGCGGGGGCTCAAGAGACCCAGTACTTC. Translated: CASSAGLAGAQETQYF.